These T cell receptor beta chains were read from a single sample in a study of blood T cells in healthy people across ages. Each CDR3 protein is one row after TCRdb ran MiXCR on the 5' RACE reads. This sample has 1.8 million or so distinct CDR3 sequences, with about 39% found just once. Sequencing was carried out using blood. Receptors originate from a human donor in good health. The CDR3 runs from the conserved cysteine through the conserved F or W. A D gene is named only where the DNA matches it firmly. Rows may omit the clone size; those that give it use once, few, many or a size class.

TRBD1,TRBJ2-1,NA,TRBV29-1,CSVPPPGGYEQFF,TGCAGCGTACCTCCCCCAGGGGGCTATGAGCAGTTCTTC
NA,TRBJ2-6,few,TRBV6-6,CASSYLKTGLGANVLTF,TGTGCCAGCAGTTACCTAAAAACAGGGTTAGGGGCCAACGTCCTGACTTTC
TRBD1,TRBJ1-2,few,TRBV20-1,CSARGTGGVRYGYTF,TGCAGTGCTAGGGGGACAGGGGGCGTTAGATATGGCTACACCTTC
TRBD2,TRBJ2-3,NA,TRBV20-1,CSARDLVAGIIGDTQYF,TGCAGTGCTAGAGATTTAGTAGCGGGGATTATTGGAGATACGCAGTATTTT
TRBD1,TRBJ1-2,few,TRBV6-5,CASSRGTGDYGYTF,TGTGCCAGCAGCCGAGGGACAGGGGACTATGGCTACACCTTC
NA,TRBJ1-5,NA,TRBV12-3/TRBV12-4,CASRIQGDQPQHF,TGTGCCAGCAGGATACAGGGTGATCAGCCCCAGCATTTT
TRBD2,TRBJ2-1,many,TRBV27,CASTPRGTSGGKEQFF,TGTGCCAGCACCCCTAGGGGGACTAGCGGGGGTAAAGAGCAGTTCTTC
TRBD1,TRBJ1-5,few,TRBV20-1,CSASYPTGNSNQPQHF,TGCAGTGCTAGCTATCCGACAGGGAATAGCAATCAGCCCCAGCATTTT
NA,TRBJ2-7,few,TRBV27,CASSFGLGYEQYF,TGTGCCAGCAGTTTTGGACTCGGGTACGAGCAGTACTTC
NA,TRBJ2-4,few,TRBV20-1,CSAMPSGLNIQYF,TGCAGTGCTATGCCCAGCGGGTTAAACATTCAGTACTTC
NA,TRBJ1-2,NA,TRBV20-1,CSARGDEKNGYTF,TGCAGTGCTAGAGGAGACGAGAAGAATGGCTACACCTTC
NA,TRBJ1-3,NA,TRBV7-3,CASSPGPLGNTIYF,TGTGCCAGCAGCCCGGGACCTCTCGGAAACACCATATATTTT
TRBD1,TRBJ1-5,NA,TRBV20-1,CSARDRPEGALTNQPQHF,TGCAGTGCTAGAGATCGCCCTGAGGGGGCTCTCACAAATCAGCCCCAGCATTTT
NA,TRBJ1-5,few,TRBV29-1,CSVEVGNGQPQHF,TGCAGCGTTGAAGTCGGGAACGGGCAGCCCCAGCATTTT
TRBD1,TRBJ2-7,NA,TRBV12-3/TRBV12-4,CASGEYRDSTYEQYF,TGTGCCAGCGGGGAATACCGGGACAGCACCTACGAGCAGTACTTC
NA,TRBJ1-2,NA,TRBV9,CASSVDWGGYTF,TGTGCCAGCAGCGTAGATTGGGGAGGCTACACCTTC
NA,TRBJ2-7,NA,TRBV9,CASSEGLSSYEQYF,TGTGCCAGCAGCGAGGGCCTGAGCTCCTACGAGCAGTACTTC
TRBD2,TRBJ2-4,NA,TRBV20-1,CSASLLAGLAKNIQYF,TGCAGTGCTAGTCTGCTAGCGGGGCTAGCCAAAAACATTCAGTACTTC
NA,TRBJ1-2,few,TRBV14,CASSHKNPRGYGYTF,TGTGCCAGCAGCCACAAAAACCCTCGGGGCTATGGCTACACCTTC
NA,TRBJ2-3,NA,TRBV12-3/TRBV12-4,CASIFSGTDTQYF,TGTGCCAGCATATTTAGTGGCACAGATACGCAGTATTTT
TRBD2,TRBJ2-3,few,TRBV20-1,CSARGLAGGSSTDTQYF,TGCAGTGCTAGAGGGCTAGCGGGGGGATCTAGCACAGATACGCAGTATTTT
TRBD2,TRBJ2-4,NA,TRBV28,CASRLGAGVGRNIQYF,TGTGCCAGCAGGTTGGGAGCGGGGGTGGGCAGAAACATTCAGTACTTC
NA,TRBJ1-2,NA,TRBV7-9,CASSFAGASSIDGYTF,TGTGCCAGCAGCTTCGCGGGGGCTTCGAGTATTGATGGCTACACCTTC
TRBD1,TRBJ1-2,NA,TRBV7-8,CASSLELPGTVSNYGYTF,TGTGCCAGCAGCTTAGAGTTGCCGGGGACAGTGAGCAACTATGGCTACACCTTC
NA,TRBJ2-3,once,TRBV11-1,CASSLTVGPDTQYF,TGTGCCAGCAGCTTAACAGTCGGGCCAGATACGCAGTATTTT
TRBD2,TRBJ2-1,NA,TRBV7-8,CASSPRTSGYEQFF,TGTGCCAGCAGCCCTCGGACTAGCGGGTATGAGCAGTTCTTC
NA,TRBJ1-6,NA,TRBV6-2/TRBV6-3,CASSYSTPNSPLHF,TGTGCCAGCAGTTACTCGACCCCCAATTCACCCCTCCACTTT
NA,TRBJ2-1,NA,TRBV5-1,CASSLNRVYNEQFF,TGCGCCAGCAGCTTGAACAGGGTATACAATGAGCAGTTCTTC
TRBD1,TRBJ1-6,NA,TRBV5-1,CASSPGQGAWNSPLHF,TGCGCCAGCAGCCCCGGACAGGGAGCTTGGAATTCACCCCTCCACTTT
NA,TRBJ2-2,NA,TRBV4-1,CASSPQMGRGANTGELFF,TGCGCCAGCAGCCCCCAGATGGGCAGGGGAGCTAACACCGGGGAGCTGTTTTTT
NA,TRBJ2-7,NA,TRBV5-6,CASSLDTRYEQYF,TGTGCCAGCAGCCTCGACACGCGCTACGAGCAGTACTTC
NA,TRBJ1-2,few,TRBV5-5,CASSLGPSKGYGYTF,TGTGCCAGCAGCTTGGGGCCCTCTAAGGGCTATGGCTACACCTTC
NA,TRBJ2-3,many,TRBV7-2,CASSPQSTDTQYF,TGTGCCAGCAGCCCCCAATCCACAGATACGCAGTATTTT
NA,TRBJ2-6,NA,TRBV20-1,CSARTTRASGANVLTF,TGCAGTGCTAGAACAACCAGGGCCTCTGGGGCCAACGTCCTGACTTTC
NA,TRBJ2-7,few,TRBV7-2,CASSPGGVIFYEQYF,TGTGCCAGCAGCCCAGGGGGGGTTATTTTCTACGAGCAGTACTTC
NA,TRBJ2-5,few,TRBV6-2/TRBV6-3,CASSYPEETQYF,TGTGCCAGCAGTTACCCCGAGGAGACCCAGTACTTC
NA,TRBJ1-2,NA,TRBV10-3,CALGGTNYGYTF,TGTGCCCTCGGGGGTACCAACTATGGCTACACCTTC
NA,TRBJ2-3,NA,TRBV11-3,CASSPRRANTQYF,TGTGCCAGCAGCCCTCGTCGGGCGAATACGCAGTATTTT
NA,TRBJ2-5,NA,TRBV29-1,CGALHMRSQYF,TGCGGCGCTCTCCATATGAGGTCCCAGTACTTC
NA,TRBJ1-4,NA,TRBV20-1,CSASGRDTTTNEKLFF,TGCAGTGCTAGCGGCAGGGATACGACAACTAATGAAAAACTGTTTTTT
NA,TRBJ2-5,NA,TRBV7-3,CASSRGGTYQETQYF,TGTGCCAGCAGCCGCGGAGGGACGTACCAAGAGACCCAGTACTTC
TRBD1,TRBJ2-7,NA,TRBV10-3,CAVQGANYEQYF,TGTGCCGTACAGGGGGCCAACTACGAGCAGTACTTC
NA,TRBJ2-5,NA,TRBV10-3,CAINPGLGQETQYF,TGTGCCATCAACCCGGGACTCGGGCAAGAGACCCAGTACTTC
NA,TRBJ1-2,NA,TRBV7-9,CASSTLTGTRNYGYTF,TGTGCCAGCAGCACCCTAACGGGGACAAGGAACTATGGCTACACCTTC
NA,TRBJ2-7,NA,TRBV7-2,CASSLEARPQIYEQYF,TGTGCCAGCAGCTTAGAGGCCAGGCCCCAAATCTACGAGCAGTACTTC
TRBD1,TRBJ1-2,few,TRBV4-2,CASSPPGQNYGHTF,TGTGCCAGCAGTCCTCCGGGACAGAACTATGGCCACACCTTC